The rows below give T cell receptor beta chains drawn from one sample of a study of shared T cell receptors in the human thymus. The table came from immunoSEQ multiplex PCR; TCRdb's copy has only in-frame clones and leaves some out. The sample shows roughly 710,000 clones, approximately 83% of them seen only once. This sample was shared with a second study, whose subject was human thymus T cells.

The sample taken for sequencing was thymocytes. These TCRs come from a girl less than two years old with a congenital heart defect. The CDR3 runs from the conserved cysteine through the conserved F or W. The D gene is left open where the match is weak. Where a row states a size, it is once, few, many or the class of an expanded clone; other rows omit it.

>TRBJ2-3|NA|NA|TRBV12-1
TGTGCCAGCAGCTTTGGGGGCCCGAGAACAGATACGCAGTATTTT
CASSFGGPRTDTQYF
>TRBJ2-2|TRBD1|NA|TRBV14
TGTGCCAGCAGCCCTATAGGGGGGACAGGGGTCACCGGGGAGCTGTTTTTT
CASSPIGGTGVTGELFF
>TRBJ1-1|NA|NA|TRBV15
TGTGCCACCAGCAGAGGCTTACAGGGTACCACTGAAGCTTTCTTT
CATSRGLQGTTEAFF
>TRBJ2-7|NA|NA|TRBV6-9
TGTGCCAGCAGTTATCCCCCGGGACAAATTCCCGAGCAGTACTTC
CASSYPPGQIPEQYF
>TRBJ1-4|NA|once|TRBV6-1
TGTGCCAGCAGTGAAATAACAGAGAATGAAAAACTGTTTTTT
CASSEITENEKLFF
>TRBJ2-7|NA|NA|TRBV7-9
TGTGCCAGCAGCTTGGGGAGCGCCTACGAGCAGTACTTC
CASSLGSAYEQYF
>TRBJ2-1|TRBD2|NA|TRBV14
TGTGCCAGCAGCCCCAGGACTAGCGGATACTCCTACAATGAGCAGTTCTTC
CASSPRTSGYSYNEQFF
>TRBJ2-7|NA|NA|TRBV2
TGTGCCAGCAGCAGGACGGGGGAGCAGTACTTC
CASSRTGEQYF
>TRBJ1-6|NA|NA|TRBV28
TGTGCCAGCAATCCCAACAGGGACAATAATTCACCCCTCCACTTT
CASNPNRDNNSPLHF
>TRBJ1-1|TRBD1|few|TRBV4-3
TGCGCCAGCAGCAGGAACAGGGGAGAGAACACTGAAGCTTTCTTT
CASSRNRGENTEAFF
>TRBJ2-7|NA|NA|TRBV5-4
TGTGCCAGCAGCTTGGATGGAAGGGGGACCTCCTACGAGCAGTACTTC
CASSLDGRGTSYEQYF
>TRBJ2-1|TRBD1|NA|TRBV15
TGTGCCACCAGTCAGGGGGCGAATGAGCAGTTCTTC
CATSQGANEQFF
>TRBJ2-1|NA|NA|TRBV7-3
TGTGCCAGCAGCTTACTTCCCTACCACAATGAGCAGTTCTTC
CASSLLPYHNEQFF
>TRBJ2-2|NA|NA|TRBV15
TGTGCCACCAGCATGTATGGGGGGGGCCCTGGAGACACCGGGGAGCTGTTTTTT
CATSMYGGGPGDTGELFF
>TRBJ2-7|TRBD2|NA|TRBV7-9
TGTGCCAGCAGTTGGAGGACTAGCGGGAGGGACGAGCAGTACTTC
CASSWRTSGRDEQYF
>TRBJ2-6|TRBD1|NA|TRBV7-9
TGTGCCAGCAGCTTACACCTAGAGACAGGGACTGGGGCCAACGTCCTGACTTTC
CASSLHLETGTGANVLTF
>TRBJ1-1|NA|NA|TRBV7-2
TGTGCCAGCAGCAGCAGGGGCCTTACCCAGAACACTGAAGCTTTCTTT
CASSSRGLTQNTEAFF
>TRBJ1-1|TRBD1|NA|TRBV5-6
TGTGCCAGCAGATGCCTGGGACAGCCTAACACTGAAGCTTTCTTT
CASRCLGQPNTEAFF
>TRBJ2-1|NA|NA|TRBV27
TGTGCCAGCAGTCCCCGCGACACCGTTGAATACAATGAGCAGTTCTTC
CASSPRDTVEYNEQFF
>TRBJ2-1|TRBD2|NA|TRBV9
TGTGCCAGCAGCGTAGGGCTAGCGGGGGGCCTCCTATACAATGAGCAGTTCTTC
CASSVGLAGGLLYNEQFF
>TRBJ1-2|NA|NA|TRBV11-2
TGTGCCAGCAGCTTAGAACAGGTGGGGTTGGGCTACACCTTC
CASSLEQVGLGYTF
>TRBJ2-3|NA|NA|TRBV29-1
TGCAGCGTTGAAAGCGGCGCAGATACGCAGTATTTT
CSVESGADTQYF